Below are 7 T cell receptor beta chains sequenced from a single sample in a study of T cell changes during pregnancy in multiple sclerosis. Libraries were prepared by immunoSEQ multiplex PCR; TCRdb keeps only in-frame clonotypes and omits some of them. The sample holds around 35,000 clones, 85% to 95% seen once. The sample consisted of CD4+ T cells from peripheral blood mononuclear cells, taken in the third trimester of pregnancy. These receptors all come from a female donor in good health, enrolled as a control in a pregnancy study.

As DNA, the CDR3 is TGTGCCAGCTCACCACCGAGCAGGCCCTCCTACAATGAGCAGTTCTTC. Protein product: CASSPPSRPSYNEQFF. V usage is TRBV18 and J usage is TRBJ2-1; D is unresolved. The CDR3 contains 16 residues. Germline-derived CDR1 and CDR2 are KGHSH and LQKENI. The ends were cut back, 0 bases at V and 0 bases at J, with 9 bases in the middle.

The chain links TRBV4-3 to TRBJ2-2; D not resolved. Germline CDR1 and CDR2: LGHNA and YSLEER. Trimming removed 1 base at V and 4 bases at J, with 10 bases between. CDR3 length equals 15 residues. The CDR3 nucleotides read TGCGCCAGCAGCCAAGGGGTTAGCACCACCGGGGAGCTGTTTTTT. This translates into CASSQGVSTTGELFF.

The chain links TRBV27 to TRBJ1-1; D might be TRBD1 (5 bases). Per germline, CDR1 MNHEY and CDR2 SMNVEV (reference sequence). This CDR3 spans 14 amino acids. Deletions cut 8 bases from V and 5 bases from J, with 18 bases between. The CDR3 loop is CASHRAGGATEAFF. CDR3 in DNA: TGTGCCAGCCACCGGGCGGGGGGTGCTACTGAAGCTTTCTTT.

A single count supports this clone. The V call is TRBV15, the J call TRBJ2-1; D remains unclear. This CDR3 spans 14 amino acids. Looked up from germline, CDR1 is LNHNV and CDR2 is YYDKDF (reference sequence). V lost 1 base and J 4 bases, leaving 8 bases between the germline ends. CDR3 protein: CATSRGHKYNEQFF. CDR3 DNA sequence: TGTGCCACCAGCAGAGGACACAAATACAATGAGCAGTTCTTC.

The genes are TRBV4-3 and TRBJ2-7; perhaps TRBD2 as D (6 bases). Germline CDR1 is LGHNA and CDR2 is YSLEER. This CDR3 contains 13 residues. V gave up 0 bases and J gave up 6 bases, with 9 bases separating them. The CDR3 DNA reads as TGCGCCAGCAGCCAAGATCTCGGGGGCGAGCAGTACTTC. This translates into CASSQDLGGEQYF.

The V call is TRBV7-3, the J call TRBJ2-1; TRBD2 aligns across 7 bases. CDR1 and CDR2 (germline): SGHTA, FQGTGA. V shed 2 bases, J shed 3 bases, and the junction held 4 bases outside the gene matches. The CDR3 is 15 residues long. In DNA, the CDR3 is TGTGCCAGCAGCTTACAGAGCGGGGACTACAATGAGCAGTTCTTC. It translates to CASSLQSGDYNEQFF.

The rearrangement links TRBV7-2 to TRBJ2-2; D remains ambiguous. V was pared by 6 bases and J by 3 bases, with 20 bases between. In germline, CDR1 is SGHTA, CDR2 FQGNSA. This CDR3 spans 17 amino acids. The CDR3 loop is CASSPTRVNDHTGELFF. For the CDR3, the DNA is TGTGCCAGCAGTCCAACCCGGGTGAACGACCACACCGGGGAGCTGTTTTTT.